The 15 T cell receptor beta chains below all came from one sample that was sequenced in a study of cytomegalovirus exposure and HLA in healthy donors. PCR was performed using 60 Vbeta and 13 Jbeta primers. Profiling relied on immunoSEQ multiplex PCR, and the TCRdb table lists in-frame clones only, not all of them. This sample has about 210,000 clones, with roughly four fifths found just once. The sample taken for sequencing was PBMCs. The receptor set was obtained from a woman aged 45-65 years in good health and CMV-seropositive.

The chain is built from TRBV12-5 and TRBJ2-2; D gene uncertain. Germline values: CDR1 LGHNT, CDR2 FRNRAP. V was cut by 5 bases and J by 8 bases, with 21 bases left in between. The length of the CDR3 is 16 residues. CDR3 protein: CASGGFGSTSRGELFF. The CDR3 bases are TGTGCTAGTGGTGGATTCGGGTCTACTTCCCGTGGGGAGCTGTTTTTT.

The genes are TRBV18 and TRBJ1-1, with TRBD1 matching 7 bases. V lost 4 bases, J lost 4 bases, and 9 bases stayed unmatched. The CDR3 spans 15 residues. Germline V CDR1 and CDR2: KGHSH, LQKENI. For the CDR3, the DNA is TGTGCCAGCTCACAATTAGACAGGGTAAGCACTGAAGCTTTCTTT. This gives the protein CASSQLDRVSTEAFF.

The rearrangement uses TRBV4-1 and TRBJ1-3; the D gene is possibly TRBD1 (6 bases). Germline CDR1 is MGHRA and CDR2 is YSYEKL. CDR3 length equals 16 residues. Between the trimmed V and J ends, which lost 6 bases and 0 bases, there was a span of 15 bases. The CDR3 here is CASSRQDLYSGNTIYF. In DNA form, the CDR3 reads TGCGCCAGCAGTCGACAGGATTTATACTCTGGAAACACCATATATTTT.

This clone appeared a few times. The V gene is TRBV7-3, the J gene TRBJ1-3; D not certain. The CDR3 sequence is 13 residues long. Trimming left V 4 bases short and J 0 bases short, with 4 bases between. Germline V lookup: CDR1 SGHTA, CDR2 FQGTGA. CDR3 sequence (DNA): TGTGCCAGCAGCTCCAGCTCTGGAAACACCATATATTTT. It specifies CASSSSSGNTIYF.

This clone came up a few times. This chain joins TRBV4-1 and TRBJ2-5; D not certain. Trimming pared 1 base from V and 2 bases from J, leaving 5 bases between. The V gene's germline CDR1 is MGHRA and CDR2 YSYEKL. CDR3 length: 13 amino acids. For the CDR3, the DNA is TGCGCCAGCAGCCAAGGGCCACAAGAGACCCAGTACTTC. Translation gives CASSQGPQETQYF.

This chain joins TRBV5-1 and TRBJ2-3, with D maybe TRBD2 (5 bases). The CDR3 is 16 amino acids. The germline V gene encodes CDR1 SGHRS and CDR2 YFSETQ. The V end lost 0 bases, the J end lost 0 bases, and 11 bases lay between the germline ends. CDR3 coding DNA: TGCGCCAGCAGCTTGGCTGCGGGCTATAGCACAGATACGCAGTATTTT. Protein: CASSLAAGYSTDTQYF. Supplemented by reference TRBV5-1 and TRBJ2-3, the full variable domain reads KAGVTQTPRYLIKTRGQQVTLSCSPISGHRSVSWYQQTPGQGLQFLFEYFSETQRNKGNFPGRFSGRQFSNSRSEMNVSTLELGDSALYLCASSLAAGYSTDTQYFGPGTRLTVL.

The chain joins TRBV28 to TRBJ2-3; TRBD1 might be the D (8 bases). The germline CDR1 and CDR2 sequences are MDHEN and SYDVKM. The CDR3 is made up of 15 amino acids. Trimming stripped 4 bases from V and 4 bases from J, with 15 bases between. The CDR3 reads CASSSTGGAPDTQYF. CDR3 sequence (DNA): TGTGCCAGCAGTTCCACAGGGGGGGCCCCAGATACGCAGTATTTT.

V gene TRBV6-1 combines with J gene TRBJ2-7; 9 bases are a match to TRBD1. The CDR3 consists of 13 residues. The V segment lost 10 bases and the J segment 2 bases; nucleotides outside the gene matches: 6. Germline V gene data show CDR1 as MNHNS and CDR2 as SASEGT. Written as DNA, the CDR3 is TGTGCCACCGGGGACAGGGTCACCTACGAGCAGTACTTC. Translated, it gives CATGDRVTYEQYF.

In its sample, this clone was seen a few times. This chain uses TRBV2 with TRBJ1-2; D uncertain. The germline CDR1 and CDR2 sequences are SNHLY and FYNNEI. The length of the CDR3 is 15 residues. With 6 bases removed from V and 1 base from J, the gap between germline ends came to 15 bases. The CDR3 here is CASRPVWRSNYGYTF. The CDR3 DNA sequence: TGTGCCAGCAGGCCCGTTTGGAGGAGTAACTATGGCTACACCTTC.

The chain combines TRBV28 with TRBJ2-5; D may be TRBD1 (6 bases). The V end was cut by 3 bases, the J end by 4 bases, with 21 bases between. This CDR3 comprises 17 residues. The V gene's germline CDR1 is MDHEN and CDR2 SYDVKM. CDR3 protein: CASSFTKEDDRRETQYF. The CDR3 DNA reads as TGTGCCAGCAGTTTCACGAAGGAGGACGACAGGAGAGAGACCCAGTACTTC.

J is TRBJ1-5 and V is TRBV27; D call uncertain. The CDR3 is made up of 13 amino acids. Germline CDR1 and CDR2: MNHEY and SMNVEV (reference sequence). The V gene lost 5 bases and the J gene lost 4 bases, with 9 bases spanning the gap. The CDR3: CASSTRGNQPQHF. The CDR3 DNA sequence: TGTGCCAGCAGTACCCGAGGGAATCAGCCCCAGCATTTT.

The V and J genes are TRBV7-8 and TRBJ2-7, with D uncertain. The CDR3 is 12 residues long. Trimming took 9 bases from V and 0 from J, leaving 9 bases between them. Germline V gene sequence: CDR1 SGHVS, CDR2 FQNEAQ. This CDR3 is CASTDISYEQYF. The CDR3 DNA is TGTGCCAGTACAGATATCTCCTACGAGCAGTACTTC. The variable domain in full, completed from reference TRBV7-8 and TRBJ2-7, reads GAGVSQSPRYKVAKRGQDVALRCDPISGHVSLFWYQQALGQGPEFLTYFQNEAQLDKSGLPSDRFFAERPEGSVSTLKIQRTQQEDSAVYLCASTDISYEQYFGPGTRLTVT.

A single count supports this clone. The chain links TRBV7-2 to TRBJ2-1; maybe TRBD2 (6 bases). V lost 3 bases to trimming and J lost 7 bases, with 16 bases between them. This CDR3 is 15 amino acids long. Germline V lookup: CDR1 SGHTA, CDR2 FQGNSA. This CDR3 is CASSLRREGTNEQFF. The CDR3 region has the DNA TGTGCCAGCAGCTTGAGGAGGGAAGGCACAAATGAGCAGTTCTTC.

The chain carries TRBV30 and TRBJ2-7, with 8 positions matching TRBD1. The trim removed 1 base at V and 4 bases at J, leaving 3 bases unmatched. The CDR3 is made up of 13 amino acids. Germline CDR1 reads GTSNPN; CDR2 reads SVGIG (reference sequence). The CDR3 DNA follows: TGTGCCTGGAGTGCGGACAGGGCTTACGAGCAGTACTTC. Amino acid sequence: CAWSADRAYEQYF.

As concerns this clone: The junction does not match germline at one end; this may be a read error. The chain combines TRBV28 with TRBJ1-6; 9 bases map to TRBD1. Germline V lookup: CDR1 MDHEN, CDR2 SYDVKM. CDR3 length equals 19 residues. The CDR3 here is CASSFGDRGVVLDNLPLHF. As DNA, the CDR3 is TGTGCCAGCAGTTTTGGCGACAGGGGGGTCGTTTTGGATAATTTACCCCTCCACTTT.